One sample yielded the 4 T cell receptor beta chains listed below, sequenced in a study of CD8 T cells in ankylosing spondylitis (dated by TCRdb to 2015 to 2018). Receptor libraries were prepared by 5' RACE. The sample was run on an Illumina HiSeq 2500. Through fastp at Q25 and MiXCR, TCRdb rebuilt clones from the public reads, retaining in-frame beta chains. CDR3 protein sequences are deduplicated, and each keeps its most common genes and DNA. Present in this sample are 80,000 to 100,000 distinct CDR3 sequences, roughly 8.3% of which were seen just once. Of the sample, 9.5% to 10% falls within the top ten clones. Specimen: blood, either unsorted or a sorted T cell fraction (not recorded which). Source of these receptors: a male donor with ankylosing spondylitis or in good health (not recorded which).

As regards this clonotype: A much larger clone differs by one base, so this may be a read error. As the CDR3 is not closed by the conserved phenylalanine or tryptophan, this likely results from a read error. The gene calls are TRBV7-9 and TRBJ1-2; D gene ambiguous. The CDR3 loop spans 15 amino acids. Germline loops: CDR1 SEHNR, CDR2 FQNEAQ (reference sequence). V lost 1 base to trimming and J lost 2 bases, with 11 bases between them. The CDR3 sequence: CASSLVAGVNYGYTI. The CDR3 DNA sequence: TGTGCCAGCAGCTTAGTGGCAGGAGTGAACTATGGCTACACCATC.

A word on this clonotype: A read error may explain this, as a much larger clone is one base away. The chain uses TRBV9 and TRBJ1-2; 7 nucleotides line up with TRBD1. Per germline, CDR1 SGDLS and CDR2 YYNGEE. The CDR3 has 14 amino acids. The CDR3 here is CASSADRSNYGCTF. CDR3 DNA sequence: TGTGCCAGCAGCGCGGACAGGAGTAACTATGGCTGCACCTTC.

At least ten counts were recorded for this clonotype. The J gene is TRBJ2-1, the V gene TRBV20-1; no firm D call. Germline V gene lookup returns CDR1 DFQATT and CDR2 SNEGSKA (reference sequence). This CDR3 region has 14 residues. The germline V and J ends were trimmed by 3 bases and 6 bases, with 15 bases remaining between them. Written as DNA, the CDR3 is TGCAGTGCTAGTCGCCTGGGTAGTGGCAATGAGCAGTTCTTC. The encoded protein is CSASRLGSGNEQFF.

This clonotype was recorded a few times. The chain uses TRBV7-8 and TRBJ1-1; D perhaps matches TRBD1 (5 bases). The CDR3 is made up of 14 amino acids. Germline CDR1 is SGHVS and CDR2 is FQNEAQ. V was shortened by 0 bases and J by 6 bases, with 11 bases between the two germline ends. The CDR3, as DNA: TGTGCCAGCAGCTTAGCGCTCAGGGAGGCTGAAGCTTTCTTT. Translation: CASSLALREAEAFF.